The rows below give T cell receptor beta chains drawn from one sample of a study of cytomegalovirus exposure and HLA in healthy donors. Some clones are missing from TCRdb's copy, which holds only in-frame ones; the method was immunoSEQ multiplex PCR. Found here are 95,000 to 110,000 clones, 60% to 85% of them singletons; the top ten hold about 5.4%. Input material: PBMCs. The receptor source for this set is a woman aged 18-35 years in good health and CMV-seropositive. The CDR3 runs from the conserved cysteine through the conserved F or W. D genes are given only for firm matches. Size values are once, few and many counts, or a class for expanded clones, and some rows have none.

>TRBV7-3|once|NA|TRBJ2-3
CASSLKGGAPPDTQYF
TGTGCCAGCAGCTTAAAGGGCGGGGCCCCCCCAGATACGCAGTATTTT
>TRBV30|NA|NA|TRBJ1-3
CAWSVLAGTGNTIYF
TGTGCCTGGAGTGTACTGGCAGGGACTGGAAACACCATATATTTT
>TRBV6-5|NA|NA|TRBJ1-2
CASAIQVLGYTF
TGTGCCAGCGCCATTCAGGTTCTGGGCTACACCTTC
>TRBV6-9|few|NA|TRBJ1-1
CASSQKGHWTEAFF
TGTGCCAGCAGTCAGAAGGGACATTGGACTGAAGCTTTCTTT
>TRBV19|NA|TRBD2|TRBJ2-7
CASSRLARHEQYF
TGTGCCAGTAGTAGACTAGCTCGACACGAGCAGTACTTC
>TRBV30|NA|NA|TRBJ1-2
CAWLGGARDGYTF
TGTGCCTGGCTTGGGGGGGCTCGCGATGGCTACACCTTC
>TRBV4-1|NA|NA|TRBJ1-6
CASSQAGSSYNSPLHF
TGCGCCAGCAGCCAAGCGGGGAGCTCCTATAATTCACCCCTCCACTTT
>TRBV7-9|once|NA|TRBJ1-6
CASSSSQGWQSPLHF
TGTGCCAGCAGCTCGTCGCAGGGTTGGCAATCACCCCTCCACTTT
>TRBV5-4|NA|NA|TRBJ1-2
CASSGRGGGYTF
TGTGCCAGCAGCGGCAGGGGCGGCGGCTACACCTTC
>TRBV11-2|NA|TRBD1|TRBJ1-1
CASSLTGFEAFF
TGTGCCAGCAGCTTGACAGGGTTTGAAGCTTTCTTT
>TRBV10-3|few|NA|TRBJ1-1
CAISLTEKNTEAFF
TGTGCCATCAGCCTTACAGAGAAGAACACTGAAGCTTTCTTT
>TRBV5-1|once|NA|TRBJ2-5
CASRFGERETQYF
TGCGCCAGCAGATTTGGGGAGAGGGAGACCCAGTACTTC
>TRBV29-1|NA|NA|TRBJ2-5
CSVGVGSGETQYF
TGCAGCGTTGGAGTCGGGAGTGGGGAGACCCAGTACTTC
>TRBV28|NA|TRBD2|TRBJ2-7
CASSSGGSNFGWQYF
TGTGCCAGCAGTTCGGGGGGATCCAACTTCGGGTGGCAGTACTTC
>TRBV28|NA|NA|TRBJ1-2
CASSLPRVGYGYTF
TGTGCCAGCAGTTTACCCAGGGTGGGGTATGGCTACACCTTC
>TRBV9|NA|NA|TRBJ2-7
CASSVGDGYYYEQYF
TGTGCCAGCAGCGTAGGTGACGGGTATTACTACGAGCAGTACTTC
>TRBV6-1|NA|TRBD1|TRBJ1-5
CAIYPTGTGYQPQHF
TGTGCCATCTATCCTACCGGGACAGGGTATCAGCCCCAGCATTTT
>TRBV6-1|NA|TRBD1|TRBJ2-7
CATRTGGPYEQYF
TGTGCCACTCGGACAGGAGGTCCCTACGAGCAGTACTTC
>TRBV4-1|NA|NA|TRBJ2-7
CASSQFIKSGTYEQYF
TGCGCCAGCAGCCAATTTATCAAGAGCGGCACCTACGAGCAGTACTTC
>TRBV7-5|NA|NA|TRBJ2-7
CARSSGNRSYEQYF
TGTGCCAGAAGCTCCGGGAACCGCTCCTACGAGCAGTACTTC
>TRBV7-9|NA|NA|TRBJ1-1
CASSLGAGTEAFF
TGTGCCAGCAGCTTAGGCGCGGGCACTGAAGCTTTCTTT
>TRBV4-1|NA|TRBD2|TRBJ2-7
CASSLLAGATYEQYF
TGCGCCAGCAGTCTTCTAGCGGGAGCTACCTACGAGCAGTACTTC
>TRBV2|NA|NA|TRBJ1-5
CASSDRQVWPQHF
TGTGCCAGCAGCGATAGACAGGTTTGGCCCCAGCATTTT
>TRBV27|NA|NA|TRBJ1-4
CASSSPARGEKLFF
TGTGCCAGCAGTTCTCCAGCGCGCGGTGAAAAACTGTTTTTT
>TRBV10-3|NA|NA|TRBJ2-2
CAISESGGGFGFKTGELFF
TGTGCCATCAGTGAGTCCGGTGGAGGGTTCGGGTTTAAGACCGGGGAGCTGTTTTTT
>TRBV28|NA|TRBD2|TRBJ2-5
CASSLVAGGPKTQYF
TGTGCCAGCAGTTTAGTAGCGGGAGGGCCAAAGACCCAGTACTTC
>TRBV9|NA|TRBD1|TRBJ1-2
CASSAAGGQGANGYTF
TGTGCCAGCAGCGCGGCGGGAGGACAGGGGGCGAATGGCTACACCTTC
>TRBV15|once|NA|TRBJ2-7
CATSRDLASYEQYF
TGTGCCACCAGCAGAGATCTAGCCTCCTACGAGCAGTACTTC
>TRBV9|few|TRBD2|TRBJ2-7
CASSVGTSGSSVSYEQYF
TGTGCCAGCAGCGTAGGGACTAGCGGGAGTTCGGTATCCTACGAGCAGTACTTC
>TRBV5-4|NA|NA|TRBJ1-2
CASSLDPTGIRYGYTF
TGTGCCAGCAGCTTGGACCCCACAGGGATTCGCTATGGCTACACCTTC
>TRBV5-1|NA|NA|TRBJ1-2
CASSSDSYYGYTF
TGCGCCAGCAGCTCGGACAGCTACTATGGCTACACCTTC
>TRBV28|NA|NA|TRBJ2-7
CASSSLPSQQYF
TGTGCCAGCAGTTCCCTTCCCTCCCAGCAGTACTTC
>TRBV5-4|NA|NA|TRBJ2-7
CASSLGGTYEQYF
TGTGCCAGCAGCTTGGGCGGCACCTACGAGCAGTACTTC
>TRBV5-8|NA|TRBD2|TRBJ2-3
CASSLKTSGSSPDTQYF
TGTGCCAGCAGCTTAAAGACTAGCGGGAGTAGCCCAGATACGCAGTATTTT
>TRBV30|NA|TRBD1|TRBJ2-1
CAWSVPEDRSSYNEQFF
TGTGCCTGGAGTGTACCTGAGGACAGGAGCTCCTACAATGAGCAGTTCTTC
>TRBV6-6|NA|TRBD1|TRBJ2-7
CASSSGTGINEQYF
TGTGCCAGCAGTTCCGGGACAGGGATTAACGAGCAGTACTTC
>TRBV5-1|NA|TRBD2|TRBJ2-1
CASSPQTSGDTYNEQFF
TGCGCCAGCAGCCCCCAGACTAGCGGGGACACCTACAATGAGCAGTTCTTC
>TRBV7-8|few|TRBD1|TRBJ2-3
CASSSTGGIDTQYF
TGTGCCAGCAGCTCAACAGGGGGCATAGATACGCAGTATTTT
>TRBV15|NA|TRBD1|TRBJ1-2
CATSSGFGGQLYGYTF
TGTGCCACCAGCAGTGGTTTCGGGGGACAGCTCTATGGCTACACCTTC
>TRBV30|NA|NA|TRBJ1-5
CAWNNGANNQPQHF
TGTGCCTGGAACAATGGGGCCAACAATCAGCCCCAGCATTTT
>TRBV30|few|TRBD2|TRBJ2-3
CACHGSGSRGVSTDTQYF
TGTGCCTGCCATGGAAGCGGGAGTAGAGGGGTTAGCACAGATACGCAGTATTTT
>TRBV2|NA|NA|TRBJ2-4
CASRPTDRLAKNIQYF
TGTGCCAGCAGACCGACAGACCGCCTAGCCAAAAACATTCAGTACTTC
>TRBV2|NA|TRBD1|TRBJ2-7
CASSVRTGAYEQYF
TGTGCCAGCAGTGTTCGGACAGGGGCCTACGAGCAGTACTTC
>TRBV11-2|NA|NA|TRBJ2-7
CASSLGHGRNYEQYF
TGTGCCAGCAGCTTAGGACACGGGAGAAACTACGAGCAGTACTTC
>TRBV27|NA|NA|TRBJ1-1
CASSRTPNTEAFF
TGTGCCAGCAGTAGGACACCGAACACTGAAGCTTTCTTT
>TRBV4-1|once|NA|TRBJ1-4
CASSQIGGLLNEKLFF
TGCGCCAGCAGCCAAATAGGCGGACTTTTAAATGAAAAACTGTTTTTT
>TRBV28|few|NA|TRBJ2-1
CASRYSGTSSYNEQFF
TGTGCCAGCAGGTATAGCGGTACGAGCTCCTACAATGAGCAGTTCTTC
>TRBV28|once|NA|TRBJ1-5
CASSLSGYSNQPQHF
TGTGCCAGCAGTTTATCGGGGTATAGCAATCAGCCCCAGCATTTT
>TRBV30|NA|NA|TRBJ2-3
CAWSVRAGNTDTQYF
TGTGCCTGGAGTGTACGGGCGGGTAACACAGATACGCAGTATTTT
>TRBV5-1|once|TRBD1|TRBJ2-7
CASRRTGAYEQYF
TGCGCCAGCAGGAGGACAGGGGCCTACGAGCAGTACTTC
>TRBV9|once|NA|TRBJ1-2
CASSVAGQGGGYTF
TGTGCCAGCAGCGTAGCTGGGCAGGGAGGTGGCTACACCTTC
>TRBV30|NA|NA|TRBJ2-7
CAWSVTSSEQYF
TGTGCCTGGAGTGTAACTAGCTCCGAGCAGTACTTC
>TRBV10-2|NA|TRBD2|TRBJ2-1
CASSESPASGSSGFF
TGCGCCAGCAGTGAGTCCCCGGCTAGCGGGAGCTCGGGGTTCTTC
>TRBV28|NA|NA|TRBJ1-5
CASSFAALNQPQHF
TGTGCCAGCAGTTTTGCGGCCCTCAATCAGCCCCAGCATTTT
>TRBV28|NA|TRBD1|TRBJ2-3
CASSVQGDGRPDTQYF
TGTGCCAGCAGCGTGCAGGGGGACGGCAGACCAGATACGCAGTATTTT